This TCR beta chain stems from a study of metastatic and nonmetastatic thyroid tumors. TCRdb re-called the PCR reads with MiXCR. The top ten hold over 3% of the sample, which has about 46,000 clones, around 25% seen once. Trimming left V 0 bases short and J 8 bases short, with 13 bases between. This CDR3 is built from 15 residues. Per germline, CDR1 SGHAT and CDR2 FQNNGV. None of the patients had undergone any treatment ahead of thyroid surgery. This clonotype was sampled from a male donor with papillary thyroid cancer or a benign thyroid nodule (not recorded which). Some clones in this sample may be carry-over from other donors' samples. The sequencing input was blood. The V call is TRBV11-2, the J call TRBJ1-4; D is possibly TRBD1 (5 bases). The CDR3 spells CASSLDPMGTEKLFF. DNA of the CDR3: TGTGCCAGCAGCTTAGATCCAATGGGGACGGAAAAACTGTTTTTT.